The T cell receptor (beta chain) under discussion was sequenced for a study of cytomegalovirus exposure and HLA in healthy donors. For the study at large: In an earlier analysis, around 100 million unique TCR beta sequences were found from some 200 million T cells.

13 Jbeta primers and 60 Vbeta primers were used for the PCR. The method was immunoSEQ multiplex PCR; TCRdb's version includes in-frame clones alone and lacks a portion of them. Of about 110,000 clones listed, 81% are singletons. This CDR3 comprises 16 residues. V lost 10 bases, J lost 3 bases, and 24 bases lay in between. CDR1 is ENHRY, CDR2 SYGVKD, per germline. Notes on the study in general: It was likely that a cluster of highly shared sequence variants was a sequencing artifact. In a later analysis, specific HLA alleles were associated with 15,000 or so TCR beta sequences at a 0.05 false discovery rate.

For this clone: Its cognate antigen is unknown.

The gene calls are TRBV10-3 and TRBJ1-2; tentatively, D is TRBD1 (5 bases). Sequenced input: PBMCs. This sequence originates from a man aged 25-45 years in good health and CMV-seronegative. The CDR3 region has the DNA TGTGCCACCCTCCAGACAGTTTCCGTTATAGACTATGGCTACACCTTC. Translating gives CATLQTVSVIDYGYTF.